The entry below gives a single T cell receptor (beta chain) sequence along with its context. Its antigen is unidentified. This sample was taken from a study of shared clonotypes between healthy human individuals. Overall study findings and caveats: Blood was the sole source, and tissue repertoires probably differ.

The germline V and J ends were trimmed by 1 base and 4 bases, with 8 bases remaining between them. Germline CDR1 and CDR2: SGHVS and FNYEAQ. The CDR3 contains 14 residues. The donors were adults (healthy and HIV-negative) with no recent acute infections or vaccinations. Negatively enriched CD4+ T cells were divided by CD45RA into naive and memory. TCRdb keeps only in-frame clones here, not all; method: immunoSEQ multiplex PCR. The sample gives approximately 980,000 clones, over 60% of which show up once; about 1.5% is in the top ten. The rearrangement joins TRBV7-6 to TRBJ1-3, with no clear D. The origin of this receptor is a man aged 18 to 30 in good health. Specimen: memory CD4+ T cells sorted from blood. As for subset: CD45RA-negative fraction. The CDR3 here is CASSLEAFGNTIYF. Here the CDR3 DNA reads TGTGCCAGCAGCTTAGAGGCATTCGGAAACACCATATATTTT.